Listed below are T cell receptor beta chains from one sample, sequenced in a study of radiotherapy plus CTLA-4 blockade in lung cancer. Measured with immunoSEQ multiplex PCR; TCRdb has only the in-frame clones, and not every one. This sample has about 50,000 clones; 73% occur once, and the top ten carry around 3.4%. The sequences come from peripheral blood, collected from a patient treated with radiotherapy plus ipilimumab. The receptors were gathered from a human donor with non-small cell lung cancer who had a complete response to radiotherapy plus ipilimumab. CDR3s include the opening cysteine and the closing phenylalanine or tryptophan. Fields, in order: CDR3 DNA, CDR3 protein, J gene, clone size, CDR3 length, D gene, V gene. A D gene is named only where the DNA matches it firmly. Clone size is shown for a subset of rows, as once, few, many or a class of expanded clone.

CDR3nt: TGTGCCAGTAGTGACAGGGTTCATTCACCCCTCCACTTT
CDR3aa: CASSDRVHSPLHF
j_gene: TRBJ1-6
abundance: NA
len: 13
d_gene: TRBD1
v_gene: TRBV19

CDR3nt: TGTGCCAGTAGCATAACAGGGGCCCTGAACACTGAAGCTTTCTTT
CDR3aa: CASSITGALNTEAFF
j_gene: TRBJ1-1
abundance: NA
len: 15
d_gene: TRBD1
v_gene: TRBV19

CDR3nt: TGTGCCAGCATGGCGCAAACCCAGAGCGATGAAGCTTTCTTT
CDR3aa: CASMAQTQSDEAFF
j_gene: TRBJ1-1
abundance: NA
len: 14
d_gene: NA
v_gene: TRBV6-1

CDR3nt: TGTGCCAGCAGTGTTTTTGCGGGAGACGATTCCGGGGAGCTGTTTTTT
CDR3aa: CASSVFAGDDSGELFF
j_gene: TRBJ2-2
abundance: NA
len: 16
d_gene: TRBD2
v_gene: TRBV2

CDR3nt: TGTGCCAGCAGGGTGCCCGGGGACTTCGGGGAGCTGTTTTTT
CDR3aa: CASRVPGDFGELFF
j_gene: TRBJ2-2
abundance: few
len: 14
d_gene: NA
v_gene: TRBV6-1

CDR3nt: TGTGCCAGCAGCTTAACAAGGGGCGGGAACACTGAAGCTTTCTTT
CDR3aa: CASSLTRGGNTEAFF
j_gene: TRBJ1-1
abundance: NA
len: 15
d_gene: NA
v_gene: TRBV7-2

CDR3nt: TGTGCCAGTACCGGGGACAGGCCTAATGAAAAACTGTTTTTT
CDR3aa: CASTGDRPNEKLFF
j_gene: TRBJ1-4
abundance: NA
len: 14
d_gene: TRBD1
v_gene: TRBV19

CDR3nt: TGTGCCAGCAGCGTAGGGAGCGGTACGCAGTATTTT
CDR3aa: CASSVGSGTQYF
j_gene: TRBJ2-3
abundance: few
len: 12
d_gene: NA
v_gene: TRBV9

CDR3nt: TGTGCCATCAGGGACAGGGGGACTGAATACGAGCAGTACTTC
CDR3aa: CAIRDRGTEYEQYF
j_gene: TRBJ2-7
abundance: NA
len: 14
d_gene: TRBD1
v_gene: TRBV10-3

CDR3nt: TGTGCCAGCAGCTATACAGGGAACTCCTATAATTCACCCCTCCACTTT
CDR3aa: CASSYTGNSYNSPLHF
j_gene: TRBJ1-6
abundance: once
len: 16
d_gene: NA
v_gene: TRBV7-2

CDR3nt: TGTGCCAGCAGTTACATGGGCGTTGGAGGCTATGGCTACACCTTC
CDR3aa: CASSYMGVGGYGYTF
j_gene: TRBJ1-2
abundance: NA
len: 15
d_gene: NA
v_gene: TRBV6-5

CDR3nt: TGTGCCAGCAGTTTGGGACTAGCGAACACCGGGGAGCTGTTTTTT
CDR3aa: CASSLGLANTGELFF
j_gene: TRBJ2-2
abundance: once
len: 15
d_gene: TRBD2
v_gene: TRBV28

CDR3nt: TGTGCCAGCAGCTTGGGGGCGAGGGCCGGGGAGCTGTTTTTT
CDR3aa: CASSLGARAGELFF
j_gene: TRBJ2-2
abundance: NA
len: 14
d_gene: NA
v_gene: TRBV13

CDR3nt: TGTGCCAGCAGTCTAAGTACAGGGGGCTCTGGAAACACCATATATTTT
CDR3aa: CASSLSTGGSGNTIYF
j_gene: TRBJ1-3
abundance: few
len: 16
d_gene: TRBD1
v_gene: TRBV6-6

CDR3nt: TGTGCCAGCAGTTACCCCCCTGGGGCCGCGCACACTGAAGCTTTCTTT
CDR3aa: CASSYPPGAAHTEAFF
j_gene: TRBJ1-1
abundance: medium-sized
len: 16
d_gene: NA
v_gene: TRBV6-6

CDR3nt: TGCGCCAGCAGCTTGCTCCAAGAGACCCAGTACTTC
CDR3aa: CASSLLQETQYF
j_gene: TRBJ2-5
abundance: NA
len: 12
d_gene: NA
v_gene: TRBV5-1

CDR3nt: TGTGCCAGCAGCCCTCTAAGCGGGACAGGGGCTCCACCCCTCCACTTT
CDR3aa: CASSPLSGTGAPPLHF
j_gene: TRBJ1-6
abundance: NA
len: 16
d_gene: TRBD1
v_gene: TRBV5-8

CDR3nt: TGCAGCGTGCGTCCTAGCACAGATACGCAGTATTTT
CDR3aa: CSVRPSTDTQYF
j_gene: TRBJ2-3
abundance: NA
len: 12
d_gene: NA
v_gene: TRBV29-1

CDR3nt: TGTGCCAGTAGTCCCCTGGACAGGGTATTGGATCAGCCCCAGCATTTT
CDR3aa: CASSPLDRVLDQPQHF
j_gene: TRBJ1-5
abundance: NA
len: 16
d_gene: TRBD1
v_gene: TRBV19

CDR3nt: TGTGCCTGGAGTGACGGCAGGAGGATCCGCTACACCTTC
CDR3aa: CAWSDGRRIRYTF
j_gene: TRBJ1-2
abundance: NA
len: 13
d_gene: NA
v_gene: TRBV30

CDR3nt: TGTGCCAGCAGTCTAGCGGGAGTGACCTACAATGAGCAGTTCTTC
CDR3aa: CASSLAGVTYNEQFF
j_gene: TRBJ2-1
abundance: NA
len: 15
d_gene: TRBD2
v_gene: TRBV28

CDR3nt: TGTGCCAGCAGCTTGTGGGGACAGGGTTCCTACGAGCAGTACTTC
CDR3aa: CASSLWGQGSYEQYF
j_gene: TRBJ2-7
abundance: NA
len: 15
d_gene: TRBD1
v_gene: TRBV7-9

CDR3nt: TGTGCCAGCAGAACGGACTACAAAGGGGAGACCCAGTACTTC
CDR3aa: CASRTDYKGETQYF
j_gene: TRBJ2-5
abundance: NA
len: 14
d_gene: NA
v_gene: TRBV6-4

CDR3nt: TGTGCCACCAGCAACGGTCCGGGGGATGAGCAGTTCTTC
CDR3aa: CATSNGPGDEQFF
j_gene: TRBJ2-1
abundance: NA
len: 13
d_gene: NA
v_gene: TRBV15

CDR3nt: TGTGCCAGTAGCCGGACAGGGTTCGACGAGCAGTACTTC
CDR3aa: CASSRTGFDEQYF
j_gene: TRBJ2-7
abundance: medium-sized
len: 13
d_gene: TRBD1
v_gene: TRBV19

CDR3nt: TGTGCCAGCAGCTTTGCGGGGTCTGGCTACACCTTC
CDR3aa: CASSFAGSGYTF
j_gene: TRBJ1-2
abundance: NA
len: 12
d_gene: NA
v_gene: TRBV7-2

CDR3nt: TGCGCCAGCAGGGATACGACAGGGCTCGGCTACACCTTC
CDR3aa: CASRDTTGLGYTF
j_gene: TRBJ1-2
abundance: NA
len: 13
d_gene: TRBD1
v_gene: TRBV10-2

CDR3nt: TGTGCCAGCTCACGTAGTTATGGCGGTATCGACACAGATACGCAGTATTTT
CDR3aa: CASSRSYGGIDTDTQYF
j_gene: TRBJ2-3
abundance: NA
len: 17
d_gene: NA
v_gene: TRBV18

CDR3nt: TGTGCCAGCAGCCAAGATAACAGGAATGGCTACACCTTC
CDR3aa: CASSQDNRNGYTF
j_gene: TRBJ1-2
abundance: few
len: 13
d_gene: NA
v_gene: TRBV14

CDR3nt: TGTGCCAGCAGTCCACTTAAGGGACAGCAAGAGACCCAGTACTTC
CDR3aa: CASSPLKGQQETQYF
j_gene: TRBJ2-5
abundance: once
len: 15
d_gene: TRBD1
v_gene: TRBV28

CDR3nt: TGTGCCAGCAGTTTAGTCCGGGACAGGGGTCTGAAAGGAGAGCAGTTCTTC
CDR3aa: CASSLVRDRGLKGEQFF
j_gene: TRBJ2-1
abundance: NA
len: 17
d_gene: TRBD1
v_gene: TRBV27

CDR3nt: TGCGCCAGCAGCCCAGGGGGTTCGGAGAGATTCTATGGCTACACCTTC
CDR3aa: CASSPGGSERFYGYTF
j_gene: TRBJ1-2
abundance: once
len: 16
d_gene: TRBD1
v_gene: TRBV4-3

CDR3nt: TGTGCCAGCAGCTTAGTTCGGGGCGGCGGGAGGGCCCTCGTGGAGCAGTACTTC
CDR3aa: CASSLVRGGGRALVEQYF
j_gene: TRBJ2-7
abundance: NA
len: 18
d_gene: TRBD2
v_gene: TRBV7-6

CDR3nt: TGTGCCAGCAGCGTCTCACAGGGATTGGGTTCGCTCAATCAGCCCCAGCATTTT
CDR3aa: CASSVSQGLGSLNQPQHF
j_gene: TRBJ1-5
abundance: NA
len: 18
d_gene: NA
v_gene: TRBV28

CDR3nt: TGTGCCAGCTCACCGAAAGTCGGACAGAGCTCCTACAATGAGCAGTTCTTC
CDR3aa: CASSPKVGQSSYNEQFF
j_gene: TRBJ2-1
abundance: NA
len: 17
d_gene: NA
v_gene: TRBV18

CDR3nt: TGCGCCAGCAGCCTCGACAGGGATAGCAATCAGCCCCAGCATTTT
CDR3aa: CASSLDRDSNQPQHF
j_gene: TRBJ1-5
abundance: few
len: 15
d_gene: TRBD1
v_gene: TRBV10-2

CDR3nt: TGTGCCAGCAGAGGGACAGTTTCGAATGAGCAGTTCTTC
CDR3aa: CASRGTVSNEQFF
j_gene: TRBJ2-1
abundance: NA
len: 13
d_gene: TRBD1
v_gene: TRBV2

CDR3nt: TGTGCCAGTAGTATGTGGACAGGGGGCAATCAGCCCCAGCATTTT
CDR3aa: CASSMWTGGNQPQHF
j_gene: TRBJ1-5
abundance: NA
len: 15
d_gene: TRBD1
v_gene: TRBV19

CDR3nt: TGTGCCAGCAGTCCCCCCCGGGGCGAGCAGTACTTC
CDR3aa: CASSPPRGEQYF
j_gene: TRBJ2-7
abundance: NA
len: 12
d_gene: NA
v_gene: TRBV28

CDR3nt: TGCGCCAGCAGCTTGGTGCCGGACACGAATCAGCCCCAGCATTTT
CDR3aa: CASSLVPDTNQPQHF
j_gene: TRBJ1-5
abundance: NA
len: 15
d_gene: NA
v_gene: TRBV5-1

CDR3nt: TGTGCCATCAGTGTGCAGGGGGCCCACGAGCAGTACTTC
CDR3aa: CAISVQGAHEQYF
j_gene: TRBJ2-7
abundance: NA
len: 13
d_gene: TRBD1
v_gene: TRBV10-3

CDR3nt: TGCAGCGCCCCGACTAGCGGCCCCTACACCCAGTACTTC
CDR3aa: CSAPTSGPYTQYF
j_gene: TRBJ2-5
abundance: NA
len: 13
d_gene: TRBD2
v_gene: TRBV29-1

CDR3nt: TGTGCCAGCAGCCTGACAGGGAAGGGCTACACCTTC
CDR3aa: CASSLTGKGYTF
j_gene: TRBJ1-2
abundance: few
len: 12
d_gene: TRBD1
v_gene: TRBV6-5

CDR3nt: TGCGCCAGCAGCTTGGACAGGCTCGGCTACACCTTC
CDR3aa: CASSLDRLGYTF
j_gene: TRBJ1-2
abundance: NA
len: 12
d_gene: NA
v_gene: TRBV5-1

CDR3nt: TGTGCCAGCAGCGTACCGGGACTAGTTTTCAATGAGCAGTTCTTC
CDR3aa: CASSVPGLVFNEQFF
j_gene: TRBJ2-1
abundance: once
len: 15
d_gene: TRBD2
v_gene: TRBV7-9

CDR3nt: TGTGCCAGCAGCGCCGGACAGGGGGCAAGGCAGCCCCAGCATTTT
CDR3aa: CASSAGQGARQPQHF
j_gene: TRBJ1-5
abundance: few
len: 15
d_gene: TRBD1
v_gene: TRBV6-1

CDR3nt: TGTGCCACCAGCAGAGATGGGGCAGGGGGAAACACCATATATTTT
CDR3aa: CATSRDGAGGNTIYF
j_gene: TRBJ1-3
abundance: NA
len: 15
d_gene: NA
v_gene: TRBV15

CDR3nt: TGTGCCTGGACGGAGAGCTCCTACAATGAGCAGTTCTTC
CDR3aa: CAWTESSYNEQFF
j_gene: TRBJ2-1
abundance: few
len: 13
d_gene: NA
v_gene: TRBV30

CDR3nt: TGCGCCAGCAGCTACGGACTAGCGGGAGTGGGGGAGACCCAGTACTTC
CDR3aa: CASSYGLAGVGETQYF
j_gene: TRBJ2-5
abundance: NA
len: 16
d_gene: TRBD2
v_gene: TRBV5-1

CDR3nt: TGTGCCAGCACAGCCGTGACAGGGGTTAATAATTCACCCCTCCACTTT
CDR3aa: CASTAVTGVNNSPLHF
j_gene: TRBJ1-6
abundance: NA
len: 16
d_gene: TRBD1
v_gene: TRBV27

CDR3nt: TGTGCCAGCAGCTTAACTGGACTAGCGGGAGGGAGCTCCTACAATGAGCAGTTCTTC
CDR3aa: CASSLTGLAGGSSYNEQFF
j_gene: TRBJ2-1
abundance: NA
len: 19
d_gene: TRBD2
v_gene: TRBV7-9

CDR3nt: TGTGCCAGCTCACCCGGACAGGGAAATCAGCCCCAGCATTTT
CDR3aa: CASSPGQGNQPQHF
j_gene: TRBJ1-5
abundance: NA
len: 14
d_gene: TRBD1
v_gene: TRBV18

CDR3nt: TGTGCCAGCAGCTTAGTACTAGCGGGGCCCTACGAGCAGTACTTC
CDR3aa: CASSLVLAGPYEQYF
j_gene: TRBJ2-7
abundance: NA
len: 15
d_gene: TRBD2
v_gene: TRBV11-2

CDR3nt: TGTGCCAGCAGAGGACGGGGGGGAGAGACCGGGGAGCTGTTTTTT
CDR3aa: CASRGRGGETGELFF
j_gene: TRBJ2-2
abundance: NA
len: 15
d_gene: TRBD2
v_gene: TRBV7-9

CDR3nt: TGTGCCAGCAGCCCGTCCTTGAGACAGCCGTACTTC
CDR3aa: CASSPSLRQPYF
j_gene: TRBJ2-7
abundance: NA
len: 12
d_gene: NA
v_gene: TRBV7-2

CDR3nt: TGTGCCAGTAGTAGCGGGAGAGGCGAGACCCAGTACTTC
CDR3aa: CASSSGRGETQYF
j_gene: TRBJ2-5
abundance: NA
len: 13
d_gene: TRBD2
v_gene: TRBV19

CDR3nt: TGTGCCAGCAGCGGCAAAGCGAAGAATGAGCAGTTCTTC
CDR3aa: CASSGKAKNEQFF
j_gene: TRBJ2-1
abundance: NA
len: 13
d_gene: NA
v_gene: TRBV7-9

CDR3nt: TGTGCCAGCAGCCGCGGACAGGCCGAATACAATGAGCAGTTCTTC
CDR3aa: CASSRGQAEYNEQFF
j_gene: TRBJ2-1
abundance: NA
len: 15
d_gene: TRBD1
v_gene: TRBV4-2